Listed here are 23 T cell receptor beta chains from one sample, sequenced in a study of T cell repertoires in cytomegalovirus infection. No antigen has been assigned to these receptors. TCRdb re-analysed the reads in MiXCR, keeping a single row per CDR3 protein. The repertoire holds roughly 180,000 distinct CDR3 sequences, roughly 22% seen once, with roughly 25% in the top ten. The sample in question was CD8+ T cells from cultured PBMCs, obtained from culture after CMV antigen stimulation. The receptors were gathered from a human donor in good health (CMV status not recorded). Some clones in this sample may be carry-over from other donors' samples.

The rearrangement uses TRBV18 and TRBJ2-7, with D unresolved. CDR3 length: 15 amino acids. Trimming cost V 0 bases and J 2 bases, with 11 bases left between them. Germline CDR1 reads KGHSH; CDR2 reads LQKENI. CDR3 protein: CASSPPDLSTYEQYF. The CDR3 coding sequence is TGTGCCAGCTCACCACCAGACCTTAGCACCTACGAGCAGTACTTC.

There are a few counts of this clonotype. The chain joins TRBV12-3 or TRBV12-4 to TRBJ1-4; 7 nucleotides agree with TRBD1. V was pared by 6 bases and J by 8 bases, with 12 bases of the junction left unmatched. This CDR3 has 15 amino acids. CDR3 DNA: TGTGCCAGCAGGTACGGACAGGTAGACGGCGAAAAACTGTTTTTT. This gives the protein CASRYGQVDGEKLFF.

The chain carries TRBV7-2 and TRBJ2-7; TRBD1 is a possible D gene (5 bases). CDR3 size: 17 residues. Per germline, CDR1 SGHTA and CDR2 FQGNSA. V was clipped by 3 bases and J by 0 bases, with 18 bases between them. CDR3 in DNA: TGTGCCAGCAGCTTTACCCCTGGCTTTGGGGCCTCCTACGAGCAGTACTTC. The encoded protein is CASSFTPGFGASYEQYF.

This clonotype has more than one count but fewer than ten. The chain carries TRBV25-1 and TRBJ1-6; no definite D call. Germline values: CDR1 MGHDK, CDR2 SYGVNS. This CDR3 has 17 amino acids. The V end lost 1 base, the J end lost 0 bases, and 10 bases lay between the germline ends. The chain's CDR3 is CASSESVHSSYNSPLHF. The CDR3 coding sequence is TGTGCCAGCAGTGAATCAGTCCATAGCTCCTATAATTCACCCCTCCACTTT.

This clonotype occurred a few times. V gene TRBV7-8 combines with J gene TRBJ2-3, with D unclear. This CDR3 region has 15 residues. From germline, CDR1 is SGHVS and CDR2 FQNEAQ. The V end was cut by 2 bases, the J end by 5 bases, with 14 bases between. CDR3 protein: CASSLFAGDEDTQYF. CDR3 bases: TGTGCCAGCAGCTTATTTGCTGGGGATGAAGATACGCAGTATTTT.

The gene calls are TRBV7-2 and TRBJ1-5; D might be TRBD1 (6 bases). CDR1 and CDR2 (germline): SGHTA, FQGNSA. This CDR3 region has 16 residues. With 1 base removed from V and 4 bases from J, the gap between germline ends came to 14 bases. The CDR3, as DNA: TGTGCCAGCAGCTTAGAAGTCAGGGGAGGGAATCAGCCCCAGCATTTT. Residues: CASSLEVRGGNQPQHF.

The table lists this clonotype with a few counts. The rearrangement joins TRBV7-8 to TRBJ1-6; D is undetermined. The germline gives CDR1 SGHVS, CDR2 FQNEAQ. This CDR3 is 15 amino acids long. Trimming removed 5 bases at V and 11 bases at J, with 19 bases between. The CDR3 sequence is CASSPPTELGTPLHF. The CDR3 nucleotides read TGTGCCAGCAGCCCCCCGACGGAATTGGGAACACCCCTCCACTTT.

This clonotype was observed a handful of times. The V gene is TRBV19, the J gene TRBJ2-7; no reliable D call. Trimming shortened V by 8 bases and J by 2 bases, and 16 bases separated the two germline ends. Germline assignment: CDR1 LNHDA and CDR2 SQIVND (reference sequence). The CDR3 spans 14 residues. This CDR3 is CASSSAVGPYEQYF. In DNA form, the CDR3 reads TGTGCCAGTTCCTCGGCAGTGGGCCCCTACGAGCAGTACTTC. The whole variable domain, filled in from reference TRBV19 and TRBJ2-7, reads DGGITQSPKYLFRKEGQNVTLSCEQNLNHDAMYWYRQDPGQGLRLIYYSQIVNDFQKGDIAEGYSVSREKKESFPLTVTSAQKNPTAFYLCASSSAVGPYEQYFGPGTRLTVT.

V gene TRBV7-8 combines with J gene TRBJ2-3, with 8 nucleotides matching TRBD2. The CDR3 consists of 18 residues. V shed 1 base, J shed 0 bases, and the junction held 9 bases outside the gene matches. Germline CDR1 reads SGHVS; CDR2 reads FQNEAQ. This CDR3 is CASSLEAGGFTSTDTQYF. In DNA form, the CDR3 reads TGTGCCAGCAGCTTAGAGGCGGGAGGCTTTACTAGCACAGATACGCAGTATTTT.

This clonotype was observed at least ten times. The chain employs TRBV28 and TRBJ1-1; 7 positions agree with TRBD1. The ends lost 1 base at V and 0 bases at J; junction bases unmatched: 17. The CDR3 covers 20 residues. Germline assignment: CDR1 MDHEN and CDR2 SYDVKM. The CDR3 loop is CASSLFGTALSTTLNTEAFF. The CDR3, as DNA: TGTGCCAGCAGTTTATTTGGGACAGCGCTTTCCACTACCCTGAACACTGAAGCTTTCTTT.

Ten or more counts support this clonotype. The V gene is TRBV7-2, the J gene TRBJ2-6; D is possibly TRBD2 (6 bases). Trimming left V 2 bases short and J 1 base short, with 9 bases between. The CDR3 runs to 16 residues. Germline V gene lookup returns CDR1 SGHTA and CDR2 FQGNSA. CDR3 DNA sequence: TGTGCCAGCAGCTTAAGTCGGGGGTCTGGGGCCAACGTCCTGACTTTC. This translates into CASSLSRGSGANVLTF.

This chain uses TRBV12-3 or TRBV12-4 with TRBJ2-2, with D possibly matching TRBD2 (7 bases). V shed 3 bases and J shed 0 bases, with 11 bases lying between them. This CDR3 has 16 amino acids. CDR3 region: CASSFGRTANTGELFF. The CDR3 DNA reads as TGTGCCAGCAGTTTCGGGAGGACAGCGAACACCGGGGAGCTGTTTTTT.

This clonotype was recorded once. The V call is TRBV27, the J call TRBJ2-7; 13 bases align to TRBD2. The CDR3 is 15 amino acids. V shed 0 bases, J shed 4 bases, and the junction held 0 bases outside the gene matches. CDR1 MNHEY and CDR2 SMNVEV come from the germline V gene (reference sequence). CDR3 loop: CASSLSTSGRYEQYF. In DNA, the CDR3 is TGTGCCAGCAGTTTATCGACTAGCGGGAGGTACGAGCAGTACTTC.

A note on this clonotype: A much bigger clone sits one base away, suggesting this may be a read error. This chain connects TRBV28 to TRBJ2-3; D possibly uses TRBD1 or TRBD2 (5 bases each). This CDR3 is 16 amino acids long. Looked up from germline, CDR1 is MDHEN and CDR2 is SYDVKM. Trimming pared 3 bases from V and 3 bases from J, leaving 16 bases between. The chain's CDR3 is CASSFEGTRRTDTQYF. Here the CDR3 DNA reads TGTGCCAGCAGTTTTGAGGGGACGAGGAGGACAGATACGCAGTATTTT.

The rearrangement links TRBV7-8 to TRBJ2-7; TRBD2 matches 7 bases. Germline CDR1 SGHVS, CDR2 FQNEAQ. The CDR3 length is 16 residues. Trimming cost V 5 bases and J 3 bases; bases outside gene matches: 13. CDR3 in amino acids: CASSPPAAAGDYEQYF. The CDR3 coding sequence is TGTGCCAGCAGCCCACCTGCCGCGGCGGGAGACTACGAGCAGTACTTC.

The chain recombines TRBV10-3 with TRBJ2-7, with 8 bases identical to TRBD1. The germline gives CDR1 ENHRY, CDR2 SYGVKD. With 6 bases clipped from V and 1 base from J, the junction kept 5 bases outside the gene matches. This CDR3 comprises 14 residues. CDR3 in amino acids: CAIRGQGNSYEQYF. The CDR3 DNA follows: TGTGCCATCAGAGGACAGGGTAATTCCTACGAGCAGTACTTC.

V and J are TRBV4-3 and TRBJ2-7; no firm D call. The germline V and J ends were trimmed by 4 bases and 0 bases, with 13 bases remaining between them. The CDR3 sequence is 15 residues long. Germline CDR1 is LGHNA and CDR2 is YSLEER. This CDR3 is CASSPGPASSYEQYF. The CDR3 DNA reads TGCGCCAGCAGCCCAGGCCCGGCGAGCTCCTACGAGCAGTACTTC.

The chain combines TRBV19 with TRBJ1-2; D is ambiguous. The germline V gene has CDR1 LNHDA and CDR2 SQIVND (reference sequence). V was cut by 4 bases and J by 6 bases, with 12 bases left in between. The CDR3 extends over 13 amino acids. CDR3 amino acids: CASSKTGLDGYTF. CDR3 nucleotide sequence: TGTGCCAGTAGTAAGACCGGCCTGGATGGCTACACCTTC. Full variable domain (remainder filled in from reference TRBV19 and TRBJ1-2): DGGITQSPKYLFRKEGQNVTLSCEQNLNHDAMYWYRQDPGQGLRLIYYSQIVNDFQKGDIAEGYSVSREKKESFPLTVTSAQKNPTAFYLCASSKTGLDGYTFGSGTRLTVV.

This chain links TRBV5-6 with TRBJ2-5; tentative D call: TRBD2 (5 bases). Deletions cut 4 bases from V and 2 bases from J, with 12 bases between. The CDR3 loop spans 14 amino acids. Looked up from germline, CDR1 is SGHDT and CDR2 is YYEEEE. CDR3 sequence: CASSDYRGQETQYF. Here the CDR3 DNA reads TGTGCCAGCAGCGATTATCGAGGGCAAGAGACCCAGTACTTC.

This chain connects TRBV4-1 to TRBJ2-1; D ambiguous. The CDR3 totals 14 residues. The V gene's germline CDR1 is MGHRA and CDR2 YSYEKL. With 1 base removed from V and 8 bases from J, the gap between germline ends came to 12 bases. CDR3 residues: CASSQGRAFDEQFF. The CDR3 region has the DNA TGCGCCAGCAGCCAAGGTCGGGCGTTCGATGAGCAGTTCTTC.

The rearrangement joins TRBV9 to TRBJ1-1, with D unresolved. The CDR3 runs 14 residues. CDR1 and CDR2 (germline): SGDLS, YYNGEE. V shed 4 bases and J shed 5 bases, with 15 bases lying between them. The CDR3: CASSPARSATEAFF. CDR3 nucleotides: TGTGCCAGCAGCCCAGCCCGGTCAGCAACTGAAGCTTTCTTT. The variable domain in full, completed from reference TRBV9 and TRBJ1-1, reads DSGVTQTPKHLITATGQRVTLRCSPRSGDLSVYWYQQSLDQGLQFLIQYYNGEERAKGNILERFSAQQFPDLHSELNLSSLELGDSALYFCASSPARSATEAFFGQGTRLTVV.

This clonotype was observed a handful of times. This rearrangement joins TRBV7-9 to TRBJ1-2, with D tentatively TRBD1 (5 bases). V lost 0 bases to trimming and J lost 1 base, with 12 bases between them. Germline CDR1 is SEHNR and CDR2 is FQNEAQ (reference sequence). The CDR3 is 16 amino acids. The CDR3 spells CASSLALRQRNYGYTF. For the CDR3, the DNA is TGTGCCAGCAGCTTAGCGCTAAGACAGCGTAACTATGGCTACACCTTC.

This clonotype was picked up a small number of times. The chain recombines TRBV12-3 or TRBV12-4 with TRBJ1-1, with a possible D match to TRBD1 (6 bases). This CDR3 contains 15 residues. V lost 6 bases, J lost 4 bases, and 18 bases lay in between. CDR3 protein: CASSRAGEGGTEAFF. The CDR3 DNA follows: TGTGCCAGCAGCCGAGCAGGGGAAGGGGGCACTGAAGCTTTCTTT.